Listed here is a single T cell receptor (beta chain). As yet, its antigen is unknown. The germline gives CDR1 MNHNY, CDR2 SVGAGI (reference sequence). The CDR3 sequence is 15 residues long. V was trimmed by 2 bases and J by 1 base, leaving 8 bases between them. As every portion of the isolated RNA was reverse transcribed, the sequencing read expressed TCRB transcripts. Assay: immunoSEQ multiplex PCR; the TCRdb copy retains only in-frame clones and omits some. The data contain under 300,000 clones, around 13% of them singletons. These data belong to a study of beta chain features in type 1 diabetes. Study-wide results and caveats: When Type 1 diabetes patients were examined, their TCRB CDR3s proved moderately but significantly shorter in all four CD4+ subsets.

The chain carries TRBV6-6 and TRBJ2-2; D is uncertain. The sequence was collected from a man aged 30 to 45 with type 1 diabetes. The sequenced sample was naive CD4+ T cells from blood. The CDR3 protein is CASSYTAGNTGELFF. In DNA, the CDR3 is TGTGCCAGCAGTTACACCGCCGGGAACACCGGGGAGCTGTTTTTT.